The rows below give T cell receptor beta chains drawn from one sample of a study of Ad26.COV2.S vaccination and SARS-CoV-2 variants. TCRdb's table, derived via immunoSEQ multiplex PCR, lists solely in-frame clones and lacks some. This sample has 300,000 to 400,000 clones, with 85% found just once. The sequencing here drew on peripheral blood, taken in a trial of Ad26.COV2.S vaccine versus placebo. All receptors derive from a person between 18 and 65 years old who received the Ad26.COV2.S COVID-19 vaccine or a placebo. CDR3s include the opening cysteine and the closing phenylalanine or tryptophan. The D gene is left open where the match is weak. Expanded clones get a size class; other rows say once, few or many, or leave the size out.

v_gene	j_gene	d_gene	abundance	CDR3aa	CDR3nt
TRBV5-1	TRBJ1-1	TRBD1	NA	CASSLAGQGGTTEAFF	TGCGCCAGCAGCTTGGCGGGACAGGGCGGGACAACGGAAGCTTTCTTT
TRBV5-1	TRBJ2-2	TRBD2	NA	CASSGTSGSLVTGELFF	TGCGCCAGCAGCGGGACTAGCGGGAGCCTTGTCACCGGGGAGCTGTTTTTT
TRBV5-1	TRBJ2-7	TRBD2	NA	CASSLTGTSQYEQYF	TGCGCCAGCAGCCTCACCGGGACTAGTCAGTACGAGCAGTACTTC
TRBV5-1	TRBJ2-7	TRBD2	NA	CASSGGLLAGGLEQYF	TGCGCCAGCAGCGGAGGCCTCCTAGCGGGGGGCCTCGAGCAGTACTTC
TRBV4-1	TRBJ1-2	NA	few	CASSQVVAPKGLVITYTF	TGCGCCAGCAGCCAAGTTGTGGCCCCGAAGGGGCTCGTAATCACCTACACCTTC
TRBV30	TRBJ2-5	NA	NA	CAWSVQRPQETQYF	TGTGCCTGGAGTGTACAGCGGCCGCAAGAGACCCAGTACTTC
TRBV6-2/TRBV6-3	TRBJ1-1	TRBD1	NA	CASSSGGARATEAFF	TGTGCCAGCAGTTCAGGGGGCGCGAGGGCCACTGAAGCTTTCTTT
TRBV6-4	TRBJ2-1	NA	few	CASSDRAENNEQFF	TGTGCCAGCAGTGACAGAGCGGAGAACAATGAGCAGTTCTTC
TRBV4-3	TRBJ2-3	TRBD2	once	CASSQGGLAGSTDTQYF	TGCGCCAGCAGCCAAGGGGGTTTAGCGGGGAGCACAGATACGCAGTATTTT
TRBV3-1/TRBV3-2	TRBJ2-2	NA	NA	CASSQGGVTGELFF	TGTGCCAGCAGCCAAGGAGGGGTTACCGGGGAGCTGTTTTTT
TRBV27	TRBJ2-7	NA	NA	CASSAIARNVNYEQYF	TGTGCCAGCAGCGCCATTGCCAGGAATGTAAACTACGAGCAGTACTTC
TRBV7-9	TRBJ1-4	NA	NA	CASSLGVGGDEKLFF	TGTGCCAGCAGCTTAGGGGTCGGGGGTGATGAAAAACTGTTTTTT
TRBV9	TRBJ2-2	NA	NA	CASSVVIGGPGELFF	TGTGCCAGCAGCGTAGTGATCGGGGGTCCCGGGGAGCTGTTTTTT
TRBV27	TRBJ2-2	TRBD2	NA	CASSRPIIAGGSTGELFF	TGTGCCAGCAGCCGACCGATAATAGCGGGGGGGAGCACCGGGGAGCTGTTTTTT
TRBV19	TRBJ1-2	NA	NA	CASSTAGSYGYTF	TGTGCCAGTAGTACCGCAGGGAGCTATGGCTACACCTTC
TRBV4-3	TRBJ2-2	NA	NA	CASSQEQGRTGELFF	TGCGCCAGCAGCCAAGAACAGGGAAGGACCGGGGAGCTGTTTTTT